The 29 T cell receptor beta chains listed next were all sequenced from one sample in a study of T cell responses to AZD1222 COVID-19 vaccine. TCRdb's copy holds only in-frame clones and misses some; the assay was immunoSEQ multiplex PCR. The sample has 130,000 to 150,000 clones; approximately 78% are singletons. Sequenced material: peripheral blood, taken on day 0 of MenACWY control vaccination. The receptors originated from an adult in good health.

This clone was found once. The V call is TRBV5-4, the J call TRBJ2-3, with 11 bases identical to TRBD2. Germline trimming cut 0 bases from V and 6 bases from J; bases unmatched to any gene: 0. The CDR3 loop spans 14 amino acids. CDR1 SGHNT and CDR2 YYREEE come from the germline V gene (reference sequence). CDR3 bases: TGTGCCAGCAGCTTGGGACTAGCGGGGGATACGCAGTATTTT. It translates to CASSLGLAGDTQYF.

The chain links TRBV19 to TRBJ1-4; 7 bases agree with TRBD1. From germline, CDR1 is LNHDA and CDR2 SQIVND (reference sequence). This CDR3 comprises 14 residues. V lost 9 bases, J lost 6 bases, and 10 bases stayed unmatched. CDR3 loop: CASRSGTADEKLFF. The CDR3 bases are TGTGCCAGCAGATCCGGGACAGCTGATGAAAAACTGTTTTTT.

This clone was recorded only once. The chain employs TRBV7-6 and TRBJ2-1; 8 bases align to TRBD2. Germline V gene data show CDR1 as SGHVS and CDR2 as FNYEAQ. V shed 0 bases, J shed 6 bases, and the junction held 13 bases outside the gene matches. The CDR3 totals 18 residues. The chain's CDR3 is CASSLAVYFAGGSNEQFF. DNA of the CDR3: TGTGCCAGCAGCTTAGCCGTTTACTTTGCGGGGGGAAGCAATGAGCAGTTCTTC.

The CDR3 spells CASSGPPPIPEQFF. The CDR3 region has the DNA TGTGCCAGCAGTGGGCCCCCCCCAATTCCTGAGCAGTTCTTC. This chain joins TRBV28 and TRBJ2-1; unclear D gene. The length of the CDR3 is 14 residues. From germline, CDR1 is MDHEN and CDR2 SYDVKM. Trimming stripped 5 bases from V and 9 bases from J, with 17 bases between.

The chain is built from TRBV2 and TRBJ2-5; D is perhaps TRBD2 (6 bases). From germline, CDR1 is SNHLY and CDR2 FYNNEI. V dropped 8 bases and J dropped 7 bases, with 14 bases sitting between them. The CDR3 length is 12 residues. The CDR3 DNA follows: TGTGCCAGCTCGGGACTCTCAGGGACCCAGTACTTC. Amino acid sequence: CASSGLSGTQYF.

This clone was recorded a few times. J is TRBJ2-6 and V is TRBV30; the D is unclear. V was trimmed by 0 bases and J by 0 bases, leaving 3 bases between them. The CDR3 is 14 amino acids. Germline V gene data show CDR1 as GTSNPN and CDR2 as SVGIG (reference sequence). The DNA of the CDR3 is TGTGCCTGGAGTGTACTCTCTGGGGCCAACGTCCTGACTTTC. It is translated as CAWSVLSGANVLTF.

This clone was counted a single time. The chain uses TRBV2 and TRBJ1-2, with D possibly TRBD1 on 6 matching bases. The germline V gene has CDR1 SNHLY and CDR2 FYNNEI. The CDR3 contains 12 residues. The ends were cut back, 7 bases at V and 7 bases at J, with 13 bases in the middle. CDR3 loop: CASKTGGGGYTF. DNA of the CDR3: TGTGCCAGCAAGACGGGGGGCGGTGGCTACACCTTC.

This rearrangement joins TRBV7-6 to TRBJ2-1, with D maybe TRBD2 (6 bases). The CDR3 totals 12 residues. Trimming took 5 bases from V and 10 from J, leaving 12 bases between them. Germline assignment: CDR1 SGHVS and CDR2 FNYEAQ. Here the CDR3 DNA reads TGTGCCAGCAGCCGTGGGCGGGACGAGCAGTTCTTC. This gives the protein CASSRGRDEQFF.

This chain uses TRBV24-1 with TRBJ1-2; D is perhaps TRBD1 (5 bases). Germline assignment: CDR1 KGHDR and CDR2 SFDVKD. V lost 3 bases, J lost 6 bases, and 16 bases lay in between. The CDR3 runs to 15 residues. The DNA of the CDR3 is TGTGCCACCAGTGATCCCCGGGGGTTGGGGAATGGCTACACCTTC. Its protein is CATSDPRGLGNGYTF.

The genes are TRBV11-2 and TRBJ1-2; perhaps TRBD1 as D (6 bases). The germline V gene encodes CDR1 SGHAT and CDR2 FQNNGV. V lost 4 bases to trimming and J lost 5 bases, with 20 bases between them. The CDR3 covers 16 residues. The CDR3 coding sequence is TGTGCCAGCAGCTCTAGGGGCCAGGGGTCAGGGTATGGCTACACCTTC. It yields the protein CASSSRGQGSGYGYTF.

CDR3 sequence (DNA): TGTGCCAGGACGATCAGGGCCGAAAGAGCTAATTCACCCCTCCACTTT. Protein product: CARTIRAERANSPLHF. The chain is built from TRBV11-3 and TRBJ1-6; tentative D call: TRBD1 (5 bases). CDR1 and CDR2 (germline): SGHNT, YENEEA. V lost 9 bases and J lost 6, with 21 bases in between. CDR3 size: 16 residues.

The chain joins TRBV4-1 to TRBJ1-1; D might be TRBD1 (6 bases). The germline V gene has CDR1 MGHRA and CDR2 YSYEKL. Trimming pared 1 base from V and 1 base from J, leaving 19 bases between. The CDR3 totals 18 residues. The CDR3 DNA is TGCGCCAGCAGCCAAGCGGCAGGGGTCCAGTTACCGAACACTGAAGCTTTCTTT. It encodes CASSQAAGVQLPNTEAFF.

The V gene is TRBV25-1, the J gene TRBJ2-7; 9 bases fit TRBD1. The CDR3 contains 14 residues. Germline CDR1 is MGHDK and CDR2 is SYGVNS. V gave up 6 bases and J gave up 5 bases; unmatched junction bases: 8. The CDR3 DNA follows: TGTGCCAGCAGCGTCACAGGGGGCGGAGACGAGCAGTACTTC. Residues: CASSVTGGGDEQYF.

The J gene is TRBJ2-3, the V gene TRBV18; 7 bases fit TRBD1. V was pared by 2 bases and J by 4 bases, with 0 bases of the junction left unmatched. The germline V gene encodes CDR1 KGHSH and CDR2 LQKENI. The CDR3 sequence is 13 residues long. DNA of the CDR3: TGTGCCAGCTCACCAGGACAGGCAGATACGCAGTATTTT. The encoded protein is CASSPGQADTQYF.

CDR3 sequence (DNA): TGTGCCAGCAGCTTAGCAAACGGGGGGAGCTATGGCTACACCTTC. Translated, it gives CASSLANGGSYGYTF. The chain is built from TRBV11-2 and TRBJ1-2; D perhaps matches TRBD1 (5 bases). The CDR3 has 15 residues. Germline values: CDR1 SGHAT, CDR2 FQNNGV. V was shortened by 1 base and J by 4 bases, with 13 bases between the two germline ends.

The DNA of the CDR3 is TGTGCCAGCAGCTTATACGGGGAGCTGTTTTTT. Translated, it gives CASSLYGELFF. This chain connects TRBV7-9 to TRBJ2-2; D ambiguous. V dropped 2 bases and J dropped 7 bases, with 2 bases sitting between them. The CDR3 totals 11 residues. Per germline, CDR1 SEHNR and CDR2 FQNEAQ (reference sequence).

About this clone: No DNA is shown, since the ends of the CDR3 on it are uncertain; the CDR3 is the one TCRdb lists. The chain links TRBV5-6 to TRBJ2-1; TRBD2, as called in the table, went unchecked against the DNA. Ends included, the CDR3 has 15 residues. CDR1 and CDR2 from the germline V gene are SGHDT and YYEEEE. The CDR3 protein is CASSLWGGGAEDVFF.

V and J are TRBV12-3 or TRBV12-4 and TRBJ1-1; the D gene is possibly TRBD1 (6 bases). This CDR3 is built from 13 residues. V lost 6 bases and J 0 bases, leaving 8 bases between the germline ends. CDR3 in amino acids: CASSGQMNTEAFF. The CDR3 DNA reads TGTGCCAGCAGCGGACAGATGAACACTGAAGCTTTCTTT.

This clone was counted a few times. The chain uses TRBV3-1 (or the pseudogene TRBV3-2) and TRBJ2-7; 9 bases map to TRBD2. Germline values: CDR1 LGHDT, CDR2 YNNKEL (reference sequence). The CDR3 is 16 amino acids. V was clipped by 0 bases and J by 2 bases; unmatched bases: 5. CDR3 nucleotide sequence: TGTGCCAGCAGCCAAGAGGGTCGACTAGCGGCCTACGAGCAGTACGTC. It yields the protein CASSQEGRLAAYEQYV.

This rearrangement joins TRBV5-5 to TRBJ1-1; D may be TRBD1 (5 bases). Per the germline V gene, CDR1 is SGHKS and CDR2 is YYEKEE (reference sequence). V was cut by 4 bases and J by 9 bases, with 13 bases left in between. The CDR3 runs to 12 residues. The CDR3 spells CASSAGTVQAFF. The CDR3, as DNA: TGTGCCAGCAGCGCCGGGACGGTCCAAGCTTTCTTT.

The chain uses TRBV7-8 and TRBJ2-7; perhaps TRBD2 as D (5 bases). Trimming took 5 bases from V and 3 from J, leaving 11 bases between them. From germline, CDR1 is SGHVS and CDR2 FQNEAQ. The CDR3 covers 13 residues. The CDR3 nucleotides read TGTGCCAGCAGCCCCGGGGTCTACTACGAGCAGTACGTC. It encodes CASSPGVYYEQYV.

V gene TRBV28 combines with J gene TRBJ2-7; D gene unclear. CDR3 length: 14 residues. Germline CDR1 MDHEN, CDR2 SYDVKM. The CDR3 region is CASSFVLNPYGQYV. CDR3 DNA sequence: TGTGCCAGCAGTTTCGTTTTGAACCCTTACGGGCAGTACGTC.

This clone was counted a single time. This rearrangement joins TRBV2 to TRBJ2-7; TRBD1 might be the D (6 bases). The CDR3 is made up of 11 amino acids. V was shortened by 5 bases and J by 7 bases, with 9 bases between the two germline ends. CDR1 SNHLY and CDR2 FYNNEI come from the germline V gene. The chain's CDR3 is CASSTGKEQYF. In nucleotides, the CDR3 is TGTGCCAGCAGTACAGGGAAAGAGCAGTACTTC.

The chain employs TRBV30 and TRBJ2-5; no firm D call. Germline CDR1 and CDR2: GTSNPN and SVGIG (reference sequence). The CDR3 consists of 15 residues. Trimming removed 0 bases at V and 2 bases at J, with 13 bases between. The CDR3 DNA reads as TGTGCCTGGAGTGTAAGACTGACCTCACAAGAGACCCAGTACTTC. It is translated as CAWSVRLTSQETQYF.

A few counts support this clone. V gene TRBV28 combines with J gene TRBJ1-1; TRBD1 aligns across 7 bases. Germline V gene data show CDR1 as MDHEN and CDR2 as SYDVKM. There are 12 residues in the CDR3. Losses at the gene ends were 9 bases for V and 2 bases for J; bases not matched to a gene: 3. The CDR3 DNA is TGTGCCAGTCGGGACAGTAACACTGAAGCTTTCTTT. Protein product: CASRDSNTEAFF.

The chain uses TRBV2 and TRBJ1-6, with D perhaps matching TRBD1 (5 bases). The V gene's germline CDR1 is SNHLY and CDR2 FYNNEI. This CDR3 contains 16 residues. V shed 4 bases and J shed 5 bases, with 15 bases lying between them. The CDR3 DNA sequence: TGTGCCAGCAGTGCAGGGAAAAAAACACATAATTCACCCCTCCACTTT. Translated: CASSAGKKTHNSPLHF.

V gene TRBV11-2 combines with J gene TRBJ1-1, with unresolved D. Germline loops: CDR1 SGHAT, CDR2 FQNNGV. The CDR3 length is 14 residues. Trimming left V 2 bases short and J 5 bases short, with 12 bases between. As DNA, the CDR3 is TGTGCCAGCAGCTTATCGATCCCAGGTACTGAAGCTTTCTTT. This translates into CASSLSIPGTEAFF.

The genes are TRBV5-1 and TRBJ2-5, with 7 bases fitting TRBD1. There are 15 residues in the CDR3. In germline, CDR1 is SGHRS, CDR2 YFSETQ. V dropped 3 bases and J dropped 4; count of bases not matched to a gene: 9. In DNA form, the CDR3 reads TGCGCCAGCAGCTCAGGGACAGATAATGGAGAGACCCAGTACTTC. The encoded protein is CASSSGTDNGETQYF.

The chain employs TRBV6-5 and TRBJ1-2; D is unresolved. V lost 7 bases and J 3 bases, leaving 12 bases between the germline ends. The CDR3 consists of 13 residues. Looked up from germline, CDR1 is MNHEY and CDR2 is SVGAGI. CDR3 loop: CASKPTGYYGYTF. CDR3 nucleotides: TGTGCCAGCAAGCCGACGGGGTACTATGGCTACACCTTC.